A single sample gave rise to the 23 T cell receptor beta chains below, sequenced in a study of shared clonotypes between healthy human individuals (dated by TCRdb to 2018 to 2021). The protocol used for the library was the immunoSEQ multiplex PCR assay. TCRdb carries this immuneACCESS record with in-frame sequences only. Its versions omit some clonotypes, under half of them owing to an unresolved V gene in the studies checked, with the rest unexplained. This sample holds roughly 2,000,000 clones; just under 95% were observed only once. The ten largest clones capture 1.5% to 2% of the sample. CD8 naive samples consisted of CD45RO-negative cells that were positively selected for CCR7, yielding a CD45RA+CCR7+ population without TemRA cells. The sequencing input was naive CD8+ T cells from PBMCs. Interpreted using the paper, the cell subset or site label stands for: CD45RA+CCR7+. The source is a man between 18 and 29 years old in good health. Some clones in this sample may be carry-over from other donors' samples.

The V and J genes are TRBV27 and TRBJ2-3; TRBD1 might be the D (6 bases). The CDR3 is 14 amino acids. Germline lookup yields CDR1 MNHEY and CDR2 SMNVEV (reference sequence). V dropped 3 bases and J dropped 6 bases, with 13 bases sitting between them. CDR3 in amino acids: CASSFGSGADTQYF. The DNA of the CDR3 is TGTGCCAGCAGTTTTGGGTCAGGGGCCGATACGCAGTATTTT.

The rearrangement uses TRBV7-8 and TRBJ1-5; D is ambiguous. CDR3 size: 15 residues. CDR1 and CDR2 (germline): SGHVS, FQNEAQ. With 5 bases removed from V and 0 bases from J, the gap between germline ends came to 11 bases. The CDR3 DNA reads TGTGCCAGCAGCCCACACGCCGATAGCAATCAGCCCCAGCATTTT. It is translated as CASSPHADSNQPQHF.

The CDR3 nucleotides read TGTGCCTGGACCAACCCGAGTTGGGGCCTCACTGAAGCTTTCTTT. Amino acid sequence: CAWTNPSWGLTEAFF. The rearrangement joins TRBV30 to TRBJ1-1; a possible D gene is TRBD1 (5 bases). Germline loops: CDR1 GTSNPN, CDR2 SVGIG (reference sequence). V was cut by 4 bases and J by 4 bases, with 19 bases left in between. CDR3 length: 15 amino acids. The variable domain in full, with the rest retrieved from reference TRBV30 and TRBJ1-1, is SQTIHQWPATLVQPVGSPLSLECTVEGTSNPNLYWYRQAAGRGLQLLFYSVGIGQISSEVPQNLSASRPQDRQFILSSKKLLLSDSGFYLCAWTNPSWGLTEAFFGQGTRLTVV.

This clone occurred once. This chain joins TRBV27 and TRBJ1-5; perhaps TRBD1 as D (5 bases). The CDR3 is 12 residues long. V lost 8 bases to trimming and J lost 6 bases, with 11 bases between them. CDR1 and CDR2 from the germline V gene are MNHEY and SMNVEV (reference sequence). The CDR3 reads CASSGYGQPQHF. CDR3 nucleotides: TGTGCCAGCTCAGGGTACGGTCAGCCCCAGCATTTT.

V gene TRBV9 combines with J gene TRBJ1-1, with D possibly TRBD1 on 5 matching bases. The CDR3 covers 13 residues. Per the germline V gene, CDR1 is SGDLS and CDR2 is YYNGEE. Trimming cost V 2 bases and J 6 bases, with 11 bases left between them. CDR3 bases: TGTGCCAGCAGCGTTGGGGGGGACGCTGAAGCTTTCTTT. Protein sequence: CASSVGGDAEAFF.

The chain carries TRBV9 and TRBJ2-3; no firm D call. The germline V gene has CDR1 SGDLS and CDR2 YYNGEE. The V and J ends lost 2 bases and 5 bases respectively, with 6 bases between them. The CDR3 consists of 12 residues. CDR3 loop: CASSVNRDTQYF. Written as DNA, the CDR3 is TGTGCCAGCAGCGTTAACCGAGATACGCAGTATTTT. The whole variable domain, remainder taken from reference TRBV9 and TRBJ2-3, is DSGVTQTPKHLITATGQRVTLRCSPRSGDLSVYWYQQSLDQGLQFLIQYYNGEERAKGNILERFSAQQFPDLHSELNLSSLELGDSALYFCASSVNRDTQYFGPGTRLTVL.

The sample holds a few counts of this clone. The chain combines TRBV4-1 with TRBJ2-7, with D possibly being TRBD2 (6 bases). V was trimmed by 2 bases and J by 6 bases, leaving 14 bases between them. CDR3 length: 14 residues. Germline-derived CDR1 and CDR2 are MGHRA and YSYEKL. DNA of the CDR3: TGCGCCAGCAGCCAACCCGGGACTGCTGGCGAGCAGTACTTC. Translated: CASSQPGTAGEQYF.

Written as DNA, the CDR3 is TGTGCCAGCAGTTTATCGCGGGACTTAAATGAGCAGTTCTTC. Translation: CASSLSRDLNEQFF. The chain recombines TRBV27 with TRBJ2-1, with D possibly TRBD2 on 6 matching bases. The V end was cut by 0 bases, the J end by 7 bases, with 10 bases between. The length of the CDR3 is 14 residues. Germline V gene data show CDR1 as MNHEY and CDR2 as SMNVEV (reference sequence).

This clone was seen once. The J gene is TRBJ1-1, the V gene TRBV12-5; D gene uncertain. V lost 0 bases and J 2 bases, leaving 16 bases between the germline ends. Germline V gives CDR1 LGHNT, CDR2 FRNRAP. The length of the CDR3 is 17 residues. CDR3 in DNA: TGTGCTAGTGGTTTGGTAGTTCTCAGAGGGCCTAACACTGAAGCTTTCTTT. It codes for CASGLVVLRGPNTEAFF.

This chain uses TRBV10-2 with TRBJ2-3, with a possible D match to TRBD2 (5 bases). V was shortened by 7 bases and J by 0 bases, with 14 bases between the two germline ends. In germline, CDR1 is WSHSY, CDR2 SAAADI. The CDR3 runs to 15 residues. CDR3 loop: CASTPDSQSTDTQYF. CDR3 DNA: TGCGCCAGCACCCCGGACTCCCAAAGCACAGATACGCAGTATTTT.

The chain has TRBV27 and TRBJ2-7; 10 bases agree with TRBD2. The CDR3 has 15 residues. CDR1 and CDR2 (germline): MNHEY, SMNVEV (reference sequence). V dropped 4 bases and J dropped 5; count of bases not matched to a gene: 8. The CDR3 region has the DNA TGTGCCAGCAGTTCAAGGGTAGCGGGAGGACACGAGCAGTACTTC. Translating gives CASSSRVAGGHEQYF.

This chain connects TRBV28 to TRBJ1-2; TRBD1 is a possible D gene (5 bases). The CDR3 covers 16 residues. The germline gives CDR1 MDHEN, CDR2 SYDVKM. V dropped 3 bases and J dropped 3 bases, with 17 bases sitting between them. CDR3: CASSFGYEGKDYGYTF. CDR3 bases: TGTGCCAGCAGTTTCGGGTATGAGGGGAAAGACTATGGCTACACCTTC.

CDR3 residues: CASTRGHSGYGYTF. The CDR3 nucleotides are TGTGCCAGTACCCGAGGGCATTCGGGTTATGGCTACACCTTC. The chain uses TRBV19 and TRBJ1-2; D not resolved. CDR1 is LNHDA and CDR2 is SQIVND in the germline V gene (reference sequence). This CDR3 is built from 14 residues. V dropped 7 bases and J dropped 5 bases, with 17 bases sitting between them.

Here the CDR3 reads CASSLETGGRDEQYF. In DNA, the CDR3 is TGTGCCAGCAGCTTAGAGACGGGAGGGAGGGACGAGCAGTACTTC. This chain connects TRBV13 to TRBJ2-7, with 8 bases matching TRBD2. In germline, CDR1 is PRHDT, CDR2 FYEKMQ (reference sequence). The CDR3 consists of 15 residues. V trimming: 1 base; J trimming: 5 bases; junction bases outside the gene matches: 7.

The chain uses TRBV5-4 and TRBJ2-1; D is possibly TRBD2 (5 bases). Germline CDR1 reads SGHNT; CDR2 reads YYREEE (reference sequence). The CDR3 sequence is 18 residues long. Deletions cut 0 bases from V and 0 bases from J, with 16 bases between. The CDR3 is CASSLEALAPSSYNEQFF. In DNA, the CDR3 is TGTGCCAGCAGCTTGGAGGCGCTAGCTCCGAGCTCCTACAATGAGCAGTTCTTC.

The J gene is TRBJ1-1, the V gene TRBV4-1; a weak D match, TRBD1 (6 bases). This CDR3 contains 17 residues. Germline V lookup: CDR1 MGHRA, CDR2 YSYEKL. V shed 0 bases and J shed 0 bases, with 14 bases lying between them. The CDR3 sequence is CASSQDARDTLNTEAFF. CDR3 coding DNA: TGCGCCAGCAGCCAAGATGCGAGGGACACACTGAACACTGAAGCTTTCTTT.

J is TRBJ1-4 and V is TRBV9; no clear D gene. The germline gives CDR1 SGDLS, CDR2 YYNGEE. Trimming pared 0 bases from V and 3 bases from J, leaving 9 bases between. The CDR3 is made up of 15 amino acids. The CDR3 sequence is CASSVGGVSNEKLFF. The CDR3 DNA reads TGTGCCAGCAGCGTAGGTGGGGTATCTAATGAAAAACTGTTTTTT. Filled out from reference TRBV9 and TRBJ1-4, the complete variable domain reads DSGVTQTPKHLITATGQRVTLRCSPRSGDLSVYWYQQSLDQGLQFLIQYYNGEERAKGNILERFSAQQFPDLHSELNLSSLELGDSALYFCASSVGGVSNEKLFFGSGTQLSVL.

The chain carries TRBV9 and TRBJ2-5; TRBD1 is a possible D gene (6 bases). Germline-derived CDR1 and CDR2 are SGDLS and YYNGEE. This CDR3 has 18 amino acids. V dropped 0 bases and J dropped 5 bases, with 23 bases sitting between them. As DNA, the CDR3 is TGTGCCAGCAGCGTAGGAGTTTGGACGGGATCAGGGGTGGAGACCCAGTACTTC. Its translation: CASSVGVWTGSGVETQYF. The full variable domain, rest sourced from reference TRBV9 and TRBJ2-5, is DSGVTQTPKHLITATGQRVTLRCSPRSGDLSVYWYQQSLDQGLQFLIQYYNGEERAKGNILERFSAQQFPDLHSELNLSSLELGDSALYFCASSVGVWTGSGVETQYFGPGTRLLVL.

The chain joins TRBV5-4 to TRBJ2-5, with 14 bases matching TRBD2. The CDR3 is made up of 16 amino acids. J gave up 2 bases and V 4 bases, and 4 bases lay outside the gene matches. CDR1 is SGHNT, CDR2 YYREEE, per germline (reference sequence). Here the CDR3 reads CASSPGLAGAQETQYF. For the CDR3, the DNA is TGTGCCAGCAGCCCGGGACTAGCGGGAGCACAAGAGACCCAGTACTTC.

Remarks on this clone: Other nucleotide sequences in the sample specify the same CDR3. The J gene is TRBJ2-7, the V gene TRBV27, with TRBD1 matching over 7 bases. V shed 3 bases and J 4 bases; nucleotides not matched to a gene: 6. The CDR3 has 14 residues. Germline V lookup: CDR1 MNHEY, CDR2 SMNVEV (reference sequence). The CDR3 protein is CASSFGGQSYEQYF. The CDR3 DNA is TGTGCCAGCAGTTTTGGGGGACAGAGTTACGAGCAGTACTTC.

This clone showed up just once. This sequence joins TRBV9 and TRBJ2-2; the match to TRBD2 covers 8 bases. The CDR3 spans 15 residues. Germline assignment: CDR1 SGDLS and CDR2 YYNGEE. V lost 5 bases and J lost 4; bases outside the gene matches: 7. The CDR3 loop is CASRQRERRTGELFF. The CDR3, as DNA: TGTGCCAGCAGACAGCGGGAGAGGCGCACCGGGGAGCTGTTTTTT.

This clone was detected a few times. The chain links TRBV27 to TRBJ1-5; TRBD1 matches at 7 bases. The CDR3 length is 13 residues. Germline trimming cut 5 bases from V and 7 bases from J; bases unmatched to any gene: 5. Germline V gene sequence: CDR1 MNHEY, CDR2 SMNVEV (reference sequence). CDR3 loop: CASSIRQGQPQHF. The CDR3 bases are TGTGCCAGCAGTATACGACAGGGCCAGCCCCAGCATTTT.

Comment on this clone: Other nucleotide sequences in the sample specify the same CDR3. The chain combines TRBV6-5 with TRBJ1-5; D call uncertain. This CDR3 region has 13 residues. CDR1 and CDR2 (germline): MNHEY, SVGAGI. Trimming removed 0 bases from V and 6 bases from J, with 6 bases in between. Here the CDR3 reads CASSYSSLQPQHF. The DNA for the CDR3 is TGTGCCAGCAGTTACTCTTCTCTTCAGCCCCAGCATTTT.